This is a list of T cell receptor beta chains from one sample in a study of blood T cell repertoires in COVID-19. TCRdb's copy holds only in-frame clones and misses some; the assay was immunoSEQ multiplex PCR. This table holds approximately 240,000 clones, about 90% found once. The source material was PBMCs or T cells enriched from blood (not recorded which). The source of these receptors is a woman aged 25 to 39 with acute COVID-19. The CDR3 runs from the conserved cysteine through the conserved F or W. D genes are given only for firm matches. Clone sizes are given selectively: once, few, many, or a class where the clone is expanded.

size: -; V: TRBV28; D: -; J: TRBJ1-5; CDR3: CASKPRQAGQPQHF; DNA: TGTGCCAGCAAACCCCGACAGGCCGGTCAGCCCCAGCATTTT
size: -; V: TRBV6-2/TRBV6-3; D: -; J: TRBJ2-1; CDR3: CASSYPRLGPTYNEQFF; DNA: TGTGCCAGCAGTTACCCAAGATTGGGGCCTACCTACAATGAGCAGTTCTTC
size: -; V: TRBV29-1; D: TRBD1; J: TRBJ2-1; CDR3: CSVMGQYNNEQFF; DNA: TGCAGCGTTATGGGACAGTATAACAATGAGCAGTTCTTC
size: few; V: TRBV7-2; D: TRBD1; J: TRBJ1-1; CDR3: CASSLRTGTVDGTEAFF; DNA: TGTGCCAGCAGCTTGCGGACCGGGACAGTCGATGGCACTGAAGCTTTCTTT
size: -; V: TRBV28; D: -; J: TRBJ1-1; CDR3: CASHKGHPEAFF; DNA: TGTGCCAGTCATAAGGGACACCCTGAAGCTTTCTTT
size: once; V: TRBV19; D: -; J: TRBJ1-2; CDR3: CASSIDLQSYGYTF; DNA: TGTGCCAGTAGTATAGATCTCCAGTCATATGGCTACACCTTC
size: -; V: TRBV18; D: -; J: TRBJ1-3; CDR3: CASSPSVRGSGNTIYF; DNA: TGTGCCAGCTCACCATCCGTAAGGGGCTCTGGAAACACCATATATTTT
size: -; V: TRBV7-2; D: TRBD2; J: TRBJ2-7; CDR3: CASSRPTSGSLGYEQYF; DNA: TGTGCCAGCAGCCGCCCCACTAGCGGGAGTCTTGGATACGAGCAGTACTTC
size: -; V: TRBV7-9; D: -; J: TRBJ1-5; CDR3: CASSLGPLRNQPQHF; DNA: TGTGCCAGCAGCTTAGGGCCCCTGCGCAATCAGCCCCAGCATTTT
size: -; V: TRBV28; D: -; J: TRBJ1-2; CDR3: CASSRRGAGYGYTF; DNA: TGTGCCAGCAGCCGACGCGGGGCTGGGTATGGCTACACCTTC
size: -; V: TRBV27; D: -; J: TRBJ2-4; CDR3: CASSRTDLLAKNIQYF; DNA: TGTGCCAGCAGTCGGACAGACCTATTAGCCAAAAACATTCAGTACTTC
size: -; V: TRBV14; D: -; J: TRBJ2-1; CDR3: CASSPLGLGNEQFF; DNA: TGTGCCAGCAGCCCCCTGGGACTGGGCAATGAGCAGTTCTTC
size: -; V: TRBV19; D: -; J: TRBJ2-3; CDR3: CASTLDSVDTQYF; DNA: TGTGCCAGTACTTTGGACAGTGTAGATACGCAGTATTTT
size: -; V: TRBV28; D: -; J: TRBJ2-3; CDR3: CAGGRGIGPDTQYF; DNA: TGTGCCGGTGGCCGGGGTATTGGACCAGATACGCAGTATTTT
size: -; V: TRBV7-3; D: TRBD2; J: TRBJ2-1; CDR3: CASSPHPITSGGRNEQFF; DNA: TGTGCCAGCAGCCCGCACCCGATTACTAGCGGGGGGCGGAATGAGCAGTTCTTC
size: -; V: TRBV10-3; D: -; J: TRBJ2-3; CDR3: CAISDLTSASTDTQYF; DNA: TGTGCCATCAGTGACCTAACCTCCGCTAGCACAGATACGCAGTATTTT
size: -; V: TRBV10-3; D: -; J: TRBJ1-1; CDR3: CAISEPTGLLGPDTEAFF; DNA: TGTGCCATCAGTGAGCCTACTGGGTTGTTGGGCCCGGACACTGAAGCTTTCTTT
size: -; V: TRBV9; D: TRBD1; J: TRBJ1-1; CDR3: CASSAQGRNTEAFF; DNA: TGTGCCAGCAGCGCACAGGGGCGGAACACTGAAGCTTTCTTT
size: -; V: TRBV19; D: TRBD1; J: TRBJ1-1; CDR3: CASSIRGPGAEAFF; DNA: TGTGCCAGTAGTATAAGGGGGCCGGGGGCTGAAGCTTTCTTT